Each of the 27 T cell receptor beta chains below was sequenced from the same sample in a study of blood T cell repertoires in COVID-19. The repertoire was sequenced with immunoSEQ multiplex PCR; TCRdb's copy has only in-frame clones and lacks some. The table includes roughly 200,000 clones, around 80% detected once. The sample was peripheral blood. Receptor source: a woman aged 80 or over with COVID-19, enrolled during active disease.

This chain joins TRBV2 and TRBJ2-1, with 10 bases aligning to TRBD1. The V and J ends lost 6 bases and 6 bases, in that order; junction bases with no gene match: 8. Germline lookup yields CDR1 SNHLY and CDR2 FYNNEI. The CDR3 has 15 residues. The CDR3 region has the DNA TGTGCCAGCAGCCCGGACAGGGGGAATGTCAATGAGCAGTTCTTC. Translated: CASSPDRGNVNEQFF.

The V call is TRBV7-2, the J call TRBJ2-3, with 7 positions matching TRBD2. Germline CDR1 SGHTA, CDR2 FQGNSA. This CDR3 comprises 15 residues. Trimming took 2 bases from V and 7 from J; bases not matched to a gene: 9. CDR3 coding DNA: TGTGCCAGCAGCTTACCCCCGGGACTACGAAATACGCAGTATTTT. This encodes CASSLPPGLRNTQYF. Full variable domain (rest looked up from reference TRBV7-2 and TRBJ2-3): GAGVSQSPSNKVTEKGKDVELRCDPISGHTALYWYRQSLGQGLEFLIYFQGNSAPDKSGLPSDRFSAERTGGSVSTLTIQRTQQEDSAVYLCASSLPPGLRNTQYFGPGTRLTVL.

The V and J genes are TRBV18 and TRBJ2-2; 8 bases are shared with TRBD1. CDR1 and CDR2 (germline): KGHSH, LQKENI. J was trimmed by 0 bases and V by 5 bases; bases with no gene match: 2. The CDR3 sequence is 15 residues long. CDR3 region: CASSSTGANTGELFF. The CDR3, as DNA: TGTGCCAGCTCATCGACAGGGGCGAACACCGGGGAGCTGTTTTTT.

This chain connects TRBV2 to TRBJ2-7, with 13 bases fitting TRBD2. From germline, CDR1 is SNHLY and CDR2 FYNNEI. V was pared by 6 bases and J by 2 bases, with 4 bases of the junction left unmatched. The CDR3 contains 15 residues. The CDR3 DNA sequence: TGTGCCAGCAGACTGGGACTAGCGGGGACCTACGAGCAGTACTTC. The encoded protein is CASRLGLAGTYEQYF.

This clone has just one count. This rearrangement joins TRBV2 to TRBJ1-4; possibly TRBD1 for D (5 bases). This CDR3 has 14 amino acids. Per germline, CDR1 SNHLY and CDR2 FYNNEI. Trimming took off 5 bases at V and 5 bases at J, with 12 bases between the two ends. Written as DNA, the CDR3 is TGTGCCAGCAGTTCTGGGGGGTGGAATGAAAAACTGTTTTTT. It encodes CASSSGGWNEKLFF.

The gene calls are TRBV9 and TRBJ2-2, with 8 bases aligning to TRBD2. With 1 base clipped from V and 5 bases from J, the junction kept 4 bases outside the gene matches. The germline V gene encodes CDR1 SGDLS and CDR2 YYNGEE. This CDR3 spans 15 amino acids. The CDR3 is CASSVRAGDTGELFF. The CDR3 coding sequence is TGTGCCAGCAGCGTAAGAGCGGGAGATACCGGGGAGCTGTTTTTT.

This chain uses TRBV4-1 with TRBJ1-1; 7 bases are shared with TRBD1. This CDR3 comprises 15 residues. Looked up from germline, CDR1 is MGHRA and CDR2 is YSYEKL. V was pared by 2 bases and J by 1 base, with 4 bases of the junction left unmatched. The CDR3 is CASSQPYRGNTEAFF. Here the CDR3 DNA reads TGCGCCAGCAGCCAACCTTACAGGGGGAACACTGAAGCTTTCTTT.

The chain recombines TRBV6-2 or TRBV6-3 with TRBJ1-5; TRBD1 might be the D (5 bases). The CDR3 is 17 amino acids. Trimming stripped 2 bases from V and 3 bases from J, with 17 bases between. Germline V CDR1 and CDR2: MNHEY, SVGEGT. The CDR3 protein is CASSYRTRGTVNQPQHF. The CDR3 DNA sequence: TGTGCCAGCAGTTACCGGACCCGCGGGACGGTCAATCAGCCCCAGCATTTT.

The CDR3 region is CASGRGLFSYNEQFF. The CDR3 bases are TGTGCTAGTGGCCGGGGACTATTCTCCTACAATGAGCAGTTCTTC. The chain couples TRBV12-5 to TRBJ2-1, with 7 bases aligning to TRBD2. The CDR3 covers 15 residues. V lost 6 bases and J lost 0; bases outside the gene matches: 5. CDR1 is LGHNT and CDR2 is FRNRAP in the germline V gene.

CDR3 in amino acids: CASSISGSSYNEQFF. CDR3 in DNA: TGTGCCAGTAGTATCAGCGGGAGCTCCTACAATGAGCAGTTCTTC. J is TRBJ2-1 and V is TRBV19; 8 bases are a match to TRBD2. J lost 0 bases, V lost 3 bases, and 1 base had no gene match. The germline CDR1 and CDR2 sequences are LNHDA and SQIVND (reference sequence). The CDR3 has 15 amino acids.

The gene calls are TRBV6-5 and TRBJ2-7; perhaps TRBD1 as D (6 bases). Germline assignment: CDR1 MNHEY and CDR2 SVGAGI. The CDR3 runs 11 residues. V dropped 10 bases and J dropped 3 bases, with 10 bases sitting between them. The CDR3 region is CATWDIYEQYF. For the CDR3, the DNA is TGTGCCACTTGGGACATCTACGAGCAGTACTTC.

The chain has TRBV7-9 and TRBJ2-1; 7 nucleotides match TRBD2. The V gene end was trimmed by 5 bases and the J gene end by 4 bases; junction bases not matched to a gene: 8. The CDR3 length is 15 residues. The germline V gene encodes CDR1 SEHNR and CDR2 FQNEAQ (reference sequence). CDR3 sequence: CASSPPGLLYNEQFF. The DNA for the CDR3 is TGTGCCAGCAGCCCGCCGGGACTACTTTACAATGAGCAGTTCTTC. The complete variable domain, with remaining parts taken from reference TRBV7-9 and TRBJ2-1, reads DTGVSQNPRHKITKRGQNVTFRCDPISEHNRLYWYRQTLGQGPEFLTYFQNEAQLEKSRLLSDRFSAERPKGSFSTLEIQRTEQGDSAMYLCASSPPGLLYNEQFFGPGTRLTVL.

This clone has more than one count but fewer than ten. The V gene is TRBV7-2, the J gene TRBJ1-6; 8 bases are a match to TRBD1. The CDR3 is made up of 15 amino acids. With V trimmed by 1 base and J by 7 bases, 3 bases remained unmatched. Per germline, CDR1 SGHTA and CDR2 FQGNSA. This CDR3 is CASSLGGQENSPLHF. In DNA form, the CDR3 reads TGTGCCAGCAGCTTAGGGGGACAGGAAAATTCACCCCTCCACTTT.

The CDR3 spells CASSTGQGYGYTF. DNA for the CDR3: TGTGCCAGTAGTACAGGACAGGGGTATGGCTACACCTTC. The chain combines TRBV19 with TRBJ1-2, with TRBD1 matching over 9 bases. The CDR3 sequence is 13 residues long. Trimming took 4 bases from V and 5 from J; bases not matched to a gene: 2. Germline CDR1 is LNHDA and CDR2 is SQIVND (reference sequence).

This clone was counted only a few times. J is TRBJ2-2 and V is TRBV9; 8 bases line up with TRBD1. Per germline, CDR1 SGDLS and CDR2 YYNGEE. The CDR3 has 15 residues. V lost 4 bases and J lost 3; bases outside the gene matches: 5. This CDR3 reads CASSLTGGDTGELFF. For the CDR3, the DNA is TGTGCCAGCAGCCTCACAGGGGGTGACACCGGGGAGCTGTTTTTT.

V usage is TRBV3-1 (or the pseudogene TRBV3-2) and J usage is TRBJ2-2; D may be TRBD2 (5 bases). CDR3 length: 17 residues. CDR1 and CDR2 from the germline V gene are LGHDT and YNNKEL (reference sequence). Trimming removed 5 bases at V and 0 bases at J, with 16 bases between. CDR3 in amino acids: CASSIRTLTTNTGELFF. CDR3 bases: TGTGCCAGCAGCATAAGGACTCTAACAACGAACACCGGGGAGCTGTTTTTT.

V gene TRBV28 combines with J gene TRBJ2-7; possibly TRBD1 for D (6 bases). From germline, CDR1 is MDHEN and CDR2 SYDVKM. The CDR3 contains 13 residues. The V gene lost 7 bases and the J gene lost 1 base, with 11 bases spanning the gap. CDR3 DNA: TGTGCCAGCAAGGCGAGGGGGTCCTACGAGCAGTACTTC. This codes for CASKARGSYEQYF. Full variable domain (remainder filled in from reference TRBV28 and TRBJ2-7): DVKVTQSSRYLVKRTGEKVFLECVQDMDHENMFWYRQDPGLGLRLIYFSYDVKMKEKGDIPEGYSVSREKKERFSLILESASTNQTSMYLCASKARGSYEQYFGPGTRLTVT.

V and J are TRBV6-5 and TRBJ2-7; a weak D match, TRBD1 (5 bases). CDR3 size: 13 residues. Per the germline V gene, CDR1 is MNHEY and CDR2 is SVGAGI. V was shortened by 4 bases and J by 4 bases, with 11 bases between the two germline ends. Here the CDR3 reads CASSFAQGYEQYF. Written as DNA, the CDR3 is TGTGCCAGCAGTTTCGCGCAGGGTTACGAGCAGTACTTC.

J is TRBJ2-2 and V is TRBV7-2; TRBD1 aligns across 12 bases. The CDR3 loop spans 17 amino acids. Germline CDR1 SGHTA, CDR2 FQGNSA. The junction had 4 bases not matched to a gene; V was cut back by 5 bases and J by 0 bases. DNA for the CDR3: TGTGCCAGCAGCAGAGGGACAGGGGGCTCGAACACCGGGGAGCTGTTTTTT. It translates to CASSRGTGGSNTGELFF.

The gene calls are TRBV27 and TRBJ2-3; TRBD2 aligns across 7 bases. The CDR3 totals 14 residues. The ends lost 2 bases at V and 3 bases at J; junction bases unmatched: 2. The V gene's germline CDR1 is MNHEY and CDR2 SMNVEV (reference sequence). The CDR3 spells CASSLTRGTDTQYF. The DNA for the CDR3 is TGTGCCAGCAGTTTAACGCGGGGGACAGATACGCAGTATTTT.

The gene calls are TRBV6-6 and TRBJ2-3, with D possibly matching TRBD1 (6 bases). The CDR3 is 15 residues long. CDR1 is MNHNY and CDR2 is SVGAGI in the germline V gene (reference sequence). Trimming took 2 bases from V and 8 from J, leaving 17 bases between them. The CDR3 region is CASSYGGHLGGTQYF. CDR3 DNA sequence: TGTGCCAGCAGTTACGGGGGACACCTCGGAGGTACGCAGTATTTT.

The chain links TRBV7-8 to TRBJ1-6; TRBD1 aligns across 10 bases. V was pared by 3 bases and J by 9 bases, with 2 bases of the junction left unmatched. CDR3 length: 14 residues. The germline CDR1 and CDR2 sequences are SGHVS and FQNEAQ. The CDR3 loop is CASSLTGGGSPLHF. The CDR3 bases are TGTGCCAGCAGCTTGACAGGGGGCGGTTCACCCCTCCACTTT. Based on the CDR3 plus reference TRBV7-8 and TRBJ1-6, the full variable domain is GAGVSQSPRYKVAKRGQDVALRCDPISGHVSLFWYQQALGQGPEFLTYFQNEAQLDKSGLPSDRFFAERPEGSVSTLKIQRTQQEDSAVYLCASSLTGGGSPLHFGNGTRLTVT.

The chain joins TRBV18 to TRBJ2-3; D is ambiguous. The CDR3 is 14 amino acids. Trimming cost V 2 bases and J 3 bases, with 9 bases left between them. The germline V gene has CDR1 KGHSH and CDR2 LQKENI. The CDR3: CASSPDTSTDTQYF. The CDR3 DNA reads TGTGCCAGCTCACCAGATACAAGTACAGATACGCAGTATTTT.

J is TRBJ2-5 and V is TRBV9; possibly TRBD2 for D (6 bases). The CDR3 runs to 13 residues. The germline CDR1 and CDR2 sequences are SGDLS and YYNGEE. V dropped 4 bases and J dropped 1 base, with 8 bases sitting between them. Written as DNA, the CDR3 is TGTGCCAGCAGCATTAGCGGCCAAGAGACCCAGTACTTC. Its translation: CASSISGQETQYF. Full variable domain (remainder filled in from reference TRBV9 and TRBJ2-5): DSGVTQTPKHLITATGQRVTLRCSPRSGDLSVYWYQQSLDQGLQFLIQYYNGEERAKGNILERFSAQQFPDLHSELNLSSLELGDSALYFCASSISGQETQYFGPGTRLLVL.

This rearrangement joins TRBV11-3 to TRBJ2-3; D is possibly TRBD2 (6 bases). The germline gives CDR1 SGHNT, CDR2 YENEEA. V lost 8 bases to trimming and J lost 0 bases, with 12 bases between them. CDR3 length: 14 residues. CDR3 residues: CASATSRSTDTQYF. DNA for the CDR3: TGTGCCAGCGCGACTAGTCGAAGCACAGATACGCAGTATTTT.

The CDR3 DNA reads as TGCGCCAGCAGCCAACCTCTCCCAGCGGGGGGTACGCAGTATTTT. As protein: CASSQPLPAGGTQYF. This chain uses TRBV4-1 with TRBJ2-3; 9 nucleotides line up with TRBD2. Germline assignment: CDR1 MGHRA and CDR2 YSYEKL. With 2 bases clipped from V and 8 bases from J, the junction kept 8 bases outside the gene matches. The CDR3 has 15 residues.

The DNA for the CDR3 is TGCAGTGCTCAGGACAAAGAGACCCAGTACTTC. Translating it yields CSAQDKETQYF. The chain recombines TRBV20-1 with TRBJ2-5; tentative D call: TRBD1 (5 bases). Per germline, CDR1 DFQATT and CDR2 SNEGSKA (reference sequence). V lost 5 bases to trimming and J lost 3 bases, with 7 bases between them. This CDR3 spans 11 amino acids.